This record concerns one T cell receptor beta chain sequence. Study processing details: Reference gene primer amplification gave estimated nucleated cell counts. The protocol was immunoSEQ multiplex PCR, while the TCRdb copy is restricted to in-frame clones and leaves out a portion. V, J and clone size reflect that table, while D and trimming were determined from the DNA. This table holds more than 95,000 clones, 82% found once. The data derive from a study of blood T cell repertoires in COVID-19. Study as a whole: Acute and convalescent COVID-19 specimens originated in the United States, Italy and Spain. Nucleic acid was either cDNA or gDNA, and it came from T cells, B-cell-depleted T cells, or PBMCs.

This CDR3 has 16 amino acids. Germline values: CDR1 MNHNS, CDR2 SASEGT. The trim removed 4 bases at V and 8 bases at J, leaving 13 bases unmatched. The sequencing sample was made of peripheral blood. The chain employs TRBV6-1 and TRBJ1-3; 8 nucleotides align to TRBD1. The source of this sequence is a man in his fifties or sixties with acute or convalescent COVID-19. The DNA for the CDR3 is TGTGCCAGCAGTGGGGGACAGGATTGGTCCCTCGACACCATATATTTT. The encoded protein is CASSGGQDWSLDTIYF.